The 19 T cell receptor beta chains below all came from one sample that was sequenced in a study of T cells in Graves' hyperthyroidism and ophthalmopathy. Amplification of TCR beta CDR3 regions used RNA as the template. HTBI primers were the set used in a first-round RT-PCR of the TCR CDR3. One entry per CDR3 protein, called by TCRdb with MiXCR from the multiplex PCR reads. Of a few hundred thousand distinct CDR3 sequences in the sample, around 42% were seen once. Sequenced: peripheral blood or thyroid tissue (not recorded which). Receptors were obtained from a woman younger than 30 with Graves' hyperthyroidism.

The chain uses TRBV2 and TRBJ1-2; D call uncertain. V dropped 5 bases and J dropped 4 bases, with 14 bases sitting between them. CDR1 SNHLY and CDR2 FYNNEI come from the germline V gene. There are 14 residues in the CDR3. CDR3 sequence reads: CASSFESRGYGYTF. The CDR3 DNA is TGTGCCAGCAGTTTTGAGTCCCGGGGCTATGGCTACACCTTC.

The V call is TRBV15, the J call TRBJ2-7; the match to TRBD2 covers 7 bases. Germline V lookup: CDR1 LNHNV, CDR2 YYDKDF (reference sequence). There are 14 residues in the CDR3. Trimming took 4 bases from V and 2 from J; bases not matched to a gene: 5. CDR3 sequence (DNA): TGTGCCACCAGCACCTCTAGCGGAACCTACGAGCAGTACTTC. Translated, it gives CATSTSSGTYEQYF.

Ten or more counts support this clonotype. V usage is TRBV12-3 or TRBV12-4 and J usage is TRBJ2-5; D remains unclear. V lost 5 bases and J 5 bases, leaving 3 bases between the germline ends. This CDR3 is built from 10 residues. The CDR3 sequence is CASSGETQYF. As DNA, the CDR3 is TGTGCCAGCAGTGGGGAGACCCAGTACTTC.

V usage is TRBV6-1 and J usage is TRBJ1-5, with a tentative D call TRBD1 (6 bases). Trimming removed 5 bases from V and 8 bases from J, with 16 bases in between. Germline CDR1 is MNHNS and CDR2 is SASEGT. This CDR3 has 14 residues. The CDR3 here is CASSTGPGNEPQHF. The DNA for the CDR3 is TGTGCCAGCAGTACAGGGCCTGGAAATGAGCCCCAGCATTTT.

The chain couples TRBV9 to TRBJ2-5; 8 bases fit TRBD2. V gave up 1 base and J gave up 5 bases; unmatched junction bases: 16. This CDR3 comprises 18 residues. The germline CDR1 and CDR2 sequences are SGDLS and YYNGEE. The CDR3 region has the DNA TGTGCCAGCAGCGTATCGGAGTGGGGACTCGGGGGGGCTGAGACCCAGTACTTC. Its protein is CASSVSEWGLGGAETQYF.

This clonotype was seen only a few times. The J gene is TRBJ1-4, the V gene TRBV6-5; the D gene is possibly TRBD1 (6 bases). There are 15 residues in the CDR3. The germline V gene encodes CDR1 MNHEY and CDR2 SVGAGI. The germline V and J ends were trimmed by 4 bases and 8 bases, with 17 bases remaining between them. The CDR3 bases are TGTGCCAGCAGTTTAGGGGGTATGGGGGACGAAAAACTGTTTTTT. It yields the protein CASSLGGMGDEKLFF.

As concerns this clonotype: A junction end diverges from the germline sequence, so it may reflect a read error. The chain employs TRBV5-4 and TRBJ2-7, with 10 bases lining up with TRBD1. Germline-derived CDR1 and CDR2 are SGHNT and YYREEE (reference sequence). The CDR3 has 16 amino acids. CDR3 region: CASSLGGTGEVYEQYF. CDR3 nucleotides: TGCGCCAGCAGCTTGGGAGGGACAGGGGAGGTCTACGAGCAGTACTTC.

This clonotype was seen repeatedly, ten times or more. This chain uses TRBV12-3 or TRBV12-4 with TRBJ1-1, with 8 nucleotides matching TRBD1. This CDR3 spans 14 amino acids. The V segment lost 4 bases and the J segment 4 bases; nucleotides outside the gene matches: 5. Here the CDR3 DNA reads TGTGCCAGCAGTTGGAGACAGGGGAGCACTGAAGCTTTCTTT. Translated: CASSWRQGSTEAFF.

This clonotype has more than one count but fewer than ten. The chain uses TRBV20-1 and TRBJ1-5; D is ambiguous. CDR3 size: 12 residues. The germline V gene has CDR1 DFQATT and CDR2 SNEGSKA (reference sequence). CDR3 nucleotide sequence: TGCAGCTCGACGACGGGCAATCAGCCCCAGCATTTT. It specifies CSSTTGNQPQHF.

CDR3 in amino acids: CASICTGRYTEAFF. CDR3 in DNA: TGTGCCAGTATATGTACCGGACGGTACACTGAAGCTTTCTTT. The chain is built from TRBV19 and TRBJ1-1, with D uncertain. The germline V gene encodes CDR1 LNHDA and CDR2 SQIVND (reference sequence). V was pared by 7 bases and J by 3 bases, with 15 bases between. The CDR3 has 14 amino acids.

This clonotype appeared a few times. The CDR3 carries no conserved terminal phenylalanine or tryptophan, so it likely arises from a read error. Because the CDR3's place on the DNA is in doubt, the DNA is left out and the CDR3 is given as listed by TCRdb. This chain connects TRBV7-7 to TRBJ2-6. Germline values: CDR1 SSHAT, CDR2 FNYEAQ (reference sequence). The CDR3 is 8 residues long, counting both termini. This chain's CDR3 is CASSGRTS.

This clonotype has ten or more counts. The chain uses TRBV12-3 or TRBV12-4 and TRBJ1-3; D possibly corresponds to TRBD1 (5 bases). The CDR3 is made up of 16 amino acids. Trimming pared 6 bases from V and 0 bases from J, leaving 15 bases between. CDR3 region: CASSTRRGSSGNTIYF. The CDR3 DNA follows: TGTGCCAGCAGCACCCGACGGGGGAGCTCTGGAAACACCATATATTTT.

J is TRBJ1-2 and V is TRBV11-1, with D perhaps matching TRBD1 (6 bases). V dropped 4 bases and J dropped 5 bases, with 14 bases sitting between them. Germline V gives CDR1 SGHAT, CDR2 FQDESV (reference sequence). This CDR3 comprises 14 residues. CDR3 loop: CASSYQKGQYGYTF. The CDR3 DNA is TGTGCCAGCAGCTACCAAAAGGGACAATATGGCTACACCTTC.

This clonotype was recorded many times. The V and J genes are TRBV4-1 and TRBJ2-7; D gene ambiguous. From germline, CDR1 is MGHRA and CDR2 YSYEKL. The CDR3 has 13 residues. Trimming stripped 6 bases from V and 0 bases from J, with 9 bases between. CDR3 bases: TGCGCCAGCAGTCGGGCCTACTCCTACGAGCAGTACTTC. Its translation: CASSRAYSYEQYF.

This clonotype was recorded only once. The chain is built from TRBV10-3 and TRBJ2-7, with TRBD2 matching over 11 bases. V lost 0 bases to trimming and J lost 11 bases; unmatched junction nucleotides: 21. The germline V gene encodes CDR1 ENHRY and CDR2 SYGVKD. The CDR3 runs to 19 residues. The CDR3 protein is CAISESTSGTYNSAGREYF. The CDR3 nucleotides read TGTGCCATCAGTGAGTCGACTAGCGGGACGTACAATAGCGCGGGCCGCGAGTACTTC.

The chain couples TRBV29-1 to TRBJ2-7; D gene ambiguous. CDR3 length: 12 amino acids. The germline CDR1 and CDR2 sequences are SQVTM and ANQGSEA. Trimming stripped 4 bases from V and 7 bases from J, with 14 bases between. Written as DNA, the CDR3 is TGCAGCGTTGGGCTTGCATACAATGAGCAGTACTTC. It yields the protein CSVGLAYNEQYF.

To note about this clonotype: The conserved phenylalanine or tryptophan is not found at the CDR3 terminus, so this likely reflects a read error. It is unclear where the CDR3 begins or ends on the DNA, so no DNA is shown, and the CDR3 is as TCRdb lists it. The chain carries TRBV7-9 and TRBJ1-4. From its first to its last residue, the CDR3 has 8 amino acids. CDR1 is SEHNR and CDR2 is FQNEAQ in the germline V gene (reference sequence). CDR3 sequence reads: CASSLEVL.

This clonotype occurred many times. The chain joins TRBV30 to TRBJ1-1; D not resolved. CDR1 is GTSNPN and CDR2 is SVGIG in the germline V gene (reference sequence). The CDR3 runs 12 residues. V lost 3 bases and J lost 6, with 11 bases in between. The CDR3 DNA reads as TGTGCCTGGAGGGATTGGGTTTCTGAAGCTTTCTTT. Its translation is CAWRDWVSEAFF.

The chain uses TRBV4-1 and TRBJ2-7; 7 bases are shared with TRBD2. CDR1 is MGHRA and CDR2 is YSYEKL in the germline V gene. The CDR3 is 14 amino acids. V dropped 2 bases and J dropped 2; count of bases not matched to a gene: 3. CDR3 loop: CASSQSREAYEQYF. In nucleotides, the CDR3 is TGCGCCAGCAGCCAATCCCGGGAGGCCTACGAGCAGTACTTC.